The rows below give T cell receptor beta chains drawn from one sample of a study of CD4 T cells in relation to SARS-CoV-2 and coronaviruses. Repertoires were generated with immunoSEQ multiplex PCR, while TCRdb's copy carries only in-frame clones and drops some. Here the sample spans some 64,000 clones, 94% being singletons. The sample taken for sequencing was naive CD4+ T cells from PBMCs. These receptors were taken from a human donor in good health. Each CDR3 is given with its conserved first and last residue. Fields, in order: J gene, V gene, CDR3 protein.

>TRBJ1-4|TRBV5-4
CASSSKRFDSLNEKLFF
>TRBJ2-1|TRBV7-2
CASSLDTGGTYNEQFF
>TRBJ2-3|TRBV4-1
CASSRLAGVAGDTQYF
>TRBJ1-4|TRBV9
CASSVDRSVNEKLFF
>TRBJ2-3|TRBV27
CASSLLTIARQGTDTQYF
>TRBJ1-3|TRBV6-1
CASSEGKWTGGSGNTIYF
>TRBJ2-1|TRBV28
CASSLSGLANYNEQFF
>TRBJ1-5|TRBV15
CATSRDGQPYSNQPQHF
>TRBJ1-2|TRBV28
CASSFVRTGVVLGYGYTF
>TRBJ1-2|TRBV5-6
CASSLRGLWDYGYTF
>TRBJ1-3|TRBV19
CASRPRSGNTIYF
>TRBJ2-3|TRBV28
CASSLFGSSDTQYF
>TRBJ2-1|TRBV24-1
CATSLAGGLVDEQFF
>TRBJ2-2|TRBV5-1
CASSWDRANTGELFF
>TRBJ2-1|TRBV11-1
CASSVGTSGMDEQFF
>TRBJ1-2|TRBV28
CASSFRQGGGYTF
>TRBJ2-7|TRBV3-1/TRBV3-2
CASSQGRRGRSTPEQYF
>TRBJ2-7|TRBV19
CASSPSPYEQYF
>TRBJ2-1|TRBV7-2
CASSLGELSGRTNEQFF
>TRBJ1-4|TRBV28
CASSLTGLSGKLFF
>TRBJ2-7|TRBV6-5
CASRGQVLLEQYF
>TRBJ1-5|TRBV19
CASSIEGSRSNQPQHF
>TRBJ2-3|TRBV27
CASSLLASGTGRGDTQYF
>TRBJ2-7|TRBV30
CAWDAGVYYEQYF
>TRBJ2-7|TRBV6-1
CASSEKASGVYEQYF
>TRBJ2-5|TRBV7-2
CASSLAAGGLETQYF
>TRBJ2-1|TRBV27
CASSPDRGPYNEQFF
>TRBJ1-3|TRBV27
CASSPQGAGNTIYF
>TRBJ2-3|TRBV19
CASGLAGVVDTQYF
>TRBJ1-1|TRBV5-1
CASSPGSTGSTEAFF
>TRBJ1-3|TRBV19
CASSIDPGRNTIYF
>TRBJ2-1|TRBV19
CASTTGFLSYNEQFF
>TRBJ2-5|TRBV7-3
CASSVSGQYQETQYF
>TRBJ2-5|TRBV27
CASRPQERETQYF
>TRBJ2-7|TRBV7-6
CASSLFPGQGQGEQYF
>TRBJ1-1|TRBV28
CASSSGQGYTEAFF
>TRBJ2-7|TRBV29-1
CSSQQGLSDEQYF
>TRBJ2-3|TRBV19
CASRVDPGRTDTQYF
>TRBJ1-5|TRBV5-1
CASSSSGSGNQPQHF
>TRBJ2-5|TRBV9
CASSSGTFQETQYF
>TRBJ1-4|TRBV28
CASSFSGQNEKLFF
>TRBJ1-1|TRBV5-1
CASSFTGANTEAFF
>TRBJ2-7|TRBV6-5
CASIGMGNEQYF
>TRBJ2-5|TRBV3-1/TRBV3-2
CASSQEGTGGRGETQYF
>TRBJ1-3|TRBV28
CASSFSSGNTIYF
>TRBJ2-7|TRBV30
CAWMLTVGRQYF
>TRBJ2-7|TRBV6-5
CASSYSLGTHEQYF
>TRBJ2-1|TRBV19
CASRIQLAGYNEQFF
>TRBJ1-5|TRBV5-1
CASTRGDSQPQHF
>TRBJ2-1|TRBV30
CAWSGAAAQFF